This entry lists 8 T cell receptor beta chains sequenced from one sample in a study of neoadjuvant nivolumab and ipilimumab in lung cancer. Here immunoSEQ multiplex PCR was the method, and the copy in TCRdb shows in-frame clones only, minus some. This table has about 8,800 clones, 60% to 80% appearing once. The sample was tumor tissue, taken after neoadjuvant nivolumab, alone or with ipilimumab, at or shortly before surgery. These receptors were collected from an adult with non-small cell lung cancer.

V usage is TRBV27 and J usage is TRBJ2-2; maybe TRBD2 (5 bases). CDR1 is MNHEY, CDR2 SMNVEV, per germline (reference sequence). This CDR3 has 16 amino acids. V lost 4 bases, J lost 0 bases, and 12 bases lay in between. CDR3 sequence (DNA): TGTGCCAGCAGTTATGAGGGTTGGGCGAACACCGGGGAGCTGTTTTTT. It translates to CASSYEGWANTGELFF.

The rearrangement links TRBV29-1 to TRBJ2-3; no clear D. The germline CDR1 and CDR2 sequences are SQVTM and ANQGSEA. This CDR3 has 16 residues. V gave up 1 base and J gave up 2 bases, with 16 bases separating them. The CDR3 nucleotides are TGCAGCGTTGAAGGATCGGCTTCTATGGCCACAGATACGCAGTATTTT. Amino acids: CSVEGSASMATDTQYF.

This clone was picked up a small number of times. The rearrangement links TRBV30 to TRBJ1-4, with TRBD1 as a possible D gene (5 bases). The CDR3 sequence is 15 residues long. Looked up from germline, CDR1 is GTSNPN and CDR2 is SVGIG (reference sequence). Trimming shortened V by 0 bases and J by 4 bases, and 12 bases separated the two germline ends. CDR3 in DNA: TGTGCCTGGAGTGTTTATAGGGGAGTTAATGAAAAACTGTTTTTT. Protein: CAWSVYRGVNEKLFF.

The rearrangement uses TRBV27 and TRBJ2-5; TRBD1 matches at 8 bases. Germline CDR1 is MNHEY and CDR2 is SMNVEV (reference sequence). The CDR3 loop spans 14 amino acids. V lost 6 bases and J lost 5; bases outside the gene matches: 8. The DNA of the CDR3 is TGTGCCAGCAGCCCTGGACAGGGTCGGGAGACCCAGTACTTC. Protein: CASSPGQGRETQYF.

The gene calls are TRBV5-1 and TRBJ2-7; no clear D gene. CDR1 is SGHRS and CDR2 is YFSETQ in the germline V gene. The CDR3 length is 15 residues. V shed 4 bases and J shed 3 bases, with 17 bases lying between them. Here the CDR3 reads CASSVGKGFSYEQYF. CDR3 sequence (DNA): TGCGCCAGCAGCGTAGGAAAGGGATTTAGCTACGAGCAGTACTTC. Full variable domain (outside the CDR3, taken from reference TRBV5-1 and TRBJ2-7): KAGVTQTPRYLIKTRGQQVTLSCSPISGHRSVSWYQQTPGQGLQFLFEYFSETQRNKGNFPGRFSGRQFSNSRSEMNVSTLELGDSALYLCASSVGKGFSYEQYFGPGTRLTVT.

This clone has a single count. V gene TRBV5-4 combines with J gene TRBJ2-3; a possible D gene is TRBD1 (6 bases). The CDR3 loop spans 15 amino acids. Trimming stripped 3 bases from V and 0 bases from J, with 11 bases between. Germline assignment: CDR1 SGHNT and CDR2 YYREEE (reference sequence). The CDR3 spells CASSWTVTSTDTQYF. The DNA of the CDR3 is TGTGCCAGCAGCTGGACAGTGACTAGCACAGATACGCAGTATTTT.

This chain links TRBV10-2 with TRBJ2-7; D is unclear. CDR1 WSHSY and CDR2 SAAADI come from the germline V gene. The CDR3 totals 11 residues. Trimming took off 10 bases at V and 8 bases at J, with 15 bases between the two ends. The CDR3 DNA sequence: TGCGCCACCTCGGGTTCAAGGCAGCAGTACTTC. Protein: CATSGSRQQYF.

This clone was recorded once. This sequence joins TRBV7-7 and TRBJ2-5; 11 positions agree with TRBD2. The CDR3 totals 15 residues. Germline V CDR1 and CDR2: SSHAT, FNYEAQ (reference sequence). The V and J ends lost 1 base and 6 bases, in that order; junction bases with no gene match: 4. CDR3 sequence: CASSLVAGGEQTQYF. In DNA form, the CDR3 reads TGTGCCAGCAGCTTAGTAGCGGGAGGGGAGCAGACCCAGTACTTC.